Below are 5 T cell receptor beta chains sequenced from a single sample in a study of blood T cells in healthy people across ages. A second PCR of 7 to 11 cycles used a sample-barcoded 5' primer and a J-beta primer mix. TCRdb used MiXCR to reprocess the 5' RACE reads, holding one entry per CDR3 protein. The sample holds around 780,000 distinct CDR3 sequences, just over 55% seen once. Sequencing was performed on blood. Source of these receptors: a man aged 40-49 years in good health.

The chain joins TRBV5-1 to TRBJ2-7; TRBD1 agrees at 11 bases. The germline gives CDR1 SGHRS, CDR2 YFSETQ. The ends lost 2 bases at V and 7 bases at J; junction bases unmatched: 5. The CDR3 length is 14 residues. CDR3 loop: CASSFGQGAMEQYF. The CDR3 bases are TGCGCCAGCAGCTTCGGACAGGGGGCAATGGAGCAGTACTTC.

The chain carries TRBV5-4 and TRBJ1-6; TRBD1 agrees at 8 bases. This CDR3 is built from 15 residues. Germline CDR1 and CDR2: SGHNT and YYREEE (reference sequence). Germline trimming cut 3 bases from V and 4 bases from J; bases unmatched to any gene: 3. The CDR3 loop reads CASSSRQGYNSPLHF. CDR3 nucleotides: TGTGCCAGCAGCTCTCGACAGGGGTATAATTCACCCCTCCACTTT.

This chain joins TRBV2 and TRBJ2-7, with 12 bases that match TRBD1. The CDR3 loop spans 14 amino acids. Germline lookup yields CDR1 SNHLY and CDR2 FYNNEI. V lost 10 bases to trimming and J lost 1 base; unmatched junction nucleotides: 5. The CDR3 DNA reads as TGTGCCACCCCGGGACAGGGGGCATCCTACGAGCAGTACTTC. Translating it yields CATPGQGASYEQYF.

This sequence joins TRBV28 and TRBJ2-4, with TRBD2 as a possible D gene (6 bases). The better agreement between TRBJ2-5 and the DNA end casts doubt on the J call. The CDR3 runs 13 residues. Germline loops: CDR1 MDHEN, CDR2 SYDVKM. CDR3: CAIRLGGRETQYF. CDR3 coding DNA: TGTGCCATCCGTCTTGGAGGGCGAGAGACCCAGTACTTC.

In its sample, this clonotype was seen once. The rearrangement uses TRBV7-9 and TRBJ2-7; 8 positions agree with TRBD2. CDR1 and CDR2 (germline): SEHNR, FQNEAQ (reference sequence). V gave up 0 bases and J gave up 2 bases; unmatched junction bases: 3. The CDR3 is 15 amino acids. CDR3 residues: CASSLAGTRPYEQYF. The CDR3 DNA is TGTGCCAGCAGCTTAGCCGGGACTAGACCCTACGAGCAGTACTTC.